This section outlines one TCR beta chain sequence together with its context. The data stem from a study of blood T cell repertoires in COVID-19. As handled by the study authors: Using reference gene primer amplification, nucleated cell counts were estimated. The table came from immunoSEQ multiplex PCR; TCRdb's copy has only in-frame clones and leaves some out. V, J and clone size were drawn from that table, and D and trimming were deduced from the DNA. The sample holds 50,000 or so clones, approximately 80% seen once. The CDR3 is made up of 14 amino acids. The V gene end was trimmed by 1 base and the J gene end by 7 bases; junction bases not matched to a gene: 7. The germline CDR1 and CDR2 sequences are SGHNT and YYREEE (reference sequence).

V is TRBV5-4 and J is TRBJ2-7, with TRBD2 identical over 8 bases. The sequence derives from a man in his sixties or seventies with acute or convalescent COVID-19. Sequencing was performed on peripheral blood. CDR3 bases: TGTGCCAGCAGCTTGAACGGGAGGGCCAATGAGCAGTACTTC. It yields the protein CASSLNGRANEQYF.